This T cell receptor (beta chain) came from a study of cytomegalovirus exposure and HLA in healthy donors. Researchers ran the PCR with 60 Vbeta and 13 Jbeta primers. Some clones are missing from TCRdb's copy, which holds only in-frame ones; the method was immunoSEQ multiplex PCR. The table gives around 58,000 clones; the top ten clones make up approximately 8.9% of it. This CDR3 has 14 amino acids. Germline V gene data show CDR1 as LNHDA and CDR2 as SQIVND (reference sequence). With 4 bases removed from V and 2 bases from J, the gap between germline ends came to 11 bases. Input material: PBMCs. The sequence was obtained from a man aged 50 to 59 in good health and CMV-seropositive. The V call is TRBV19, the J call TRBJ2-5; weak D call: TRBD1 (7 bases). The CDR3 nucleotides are TGTGCCAGTAGTAGCAGGGGGGTACAAGAGACCCAGTACTTC. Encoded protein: CASSSRGVQETQYF.